The entry below gives a single T cell receptor (beta chain) sequence along with its context. As processed by the authors: Estimates of nucleated cell counts were drawn from the amplification of reference gene primers. Sequenced by immunoSEQ multiplex PCR; TCRdb stores in-frame clones only, minus some. V and J calls and clone size come straight from that table; D and trimming were deduced from the DNA. The table shows some 65,000 clones, with roughly nine tenths occurring only once. The data derive from a study of blood T cell repertoires in COVID-19. Study-level background: Acute and convalescent COVID-19 samples came from the United States, Italy and Spain. PBMCs, B-cell-depleted T cells, or T cells provided the cDNA or gDNA that made up the material.

Sequences were obtained from peripheral blood. The TCR was taken from a man between 60 and 75 years old with acute or convalescent COVID-19.

The CDR3 loop is CASSLGQGNYGYTF. The CDR3, as DNA: TGTGCCAGCAGCTTGGGACAGGGGAACTATGGCTACACCTTC. This rearrangement joins TRBV5-6 to TRBJ1-2, with 8 bases lining up with TRBD1. V lost 0 bases and J lost 2; bases outside the gene matches: 0. There are 14 residues in the CDR3. Per the germline V gene, CDR1 is SGHDT and CDR2 is YYEEEE.